These 21 T cell receptor beta chains share one sample of origin, sequenced in a study of identical twins. MiXCR was run by TCRdb on the 5' RACE reads, yielding one entry per CDR3 protein. The repertoire holds about 530,000 distinct CDR3 sequences, with roughly 15% as singletons. This sample was also put to use in a study of yellow fever vaccine responses in identical twins.

The sequenced sample was CD4+ T cells sorted from blood. These receptor sequences come from a woman aged 18-29 years in good health.

The chain is built from TRBV11-2 and TRBJ1-3, with D possibly TRBD1 on 5 matching bases. The CDR3 extends over 15 amino acids. Germline CDR1 is SGHAT and CDR2 is FQNNGV. V was trimmed by 0 bases and J by 4 bases, leaving 10 bases between them. The CDR3 DNA is TGTGCCAGCAGCTTAGATTCGGGACCCGGAAACACCATATATTTT. It codes for CASSLDSGPGNTIYF.

This clonotype has a handful of counts. The chain carries TRBV4-2 and TRBJ2-4; D is ambiguous. Per germline, CDR1 LGHNA and CDR2 YNFKEQ. The V end lost 1 base, the J end lost 2 bases, and 6 bases lay between the germline ends. There are 14 residues in the CDR3. CDR3 loop: CASSQVDSKNIQYF. The CDR3 DNA follows: TGTGCCAGCAGCCAAGTGGATTCCAAAAACATTCAGTACTTC.

This clonotype was observed many times. The chain links TRBV10-3 to TRBJ2-5, with D tentatively TRBD2 (6 bases). This CDR3 contains 13 residues. The V gene lost 0 bases and the J gene lost 4 bases, with 6 bases spanning the gap. Germline-derived CDR1 and CDR2 are ENHRY and SYGVKD. For the CDR3, the DNA is TGTGCCATCAGTGAGTCGGGAGGAGAGACCCAGTACTTC. Its translation: CAISESGGETQYF.

This chain connects TRBV4-1 to TRBJ2-2, with 7 bases aligning to TRBD1. The CDR3 has 15 residues. V lost 5 bases, J lost 2 bases, and 5 bases stayed unmatched. Looked up from germline, CDR1 is MGHRA and CDR2 is YSYEKL. The CDR3 here is CASSAQGFNTGELFF. CDR3 in DNA: TGCGCCAGCAGCGCACAGGGGTTTAACACCGGGGAGCTGTTTTTT.

The rearrangement links TRBV20-1 to TRBJ2-3; tentatively, D is TRBD2 (6 bases). CDR1 DFQATT and CDR2 SNEGSKA come from the germline V gene (reference sequence). The CDR3 sequence is 13 residues long. Trimming stripped 7 bases from V and 1 base from J, with 12 bases between. CDR3 in DNA: TGCAGTGGTCATAGCGGACGCACAGATACGCAGTATTTT. This gives the protein CSGHSGRTDTQYF.

The V gene is TRBV6-1, the J gene TRBJ2-1; D is possibly TRBD2 (6 bases). Germline V gene data show CDR1 as MNHNS and CDR2 as SASEGT. Trimming stripped 8 bases from V and 10 bases from J, with 12 bases between. The length of the CDR3 is 11 residues. CDR3 protein: CASFRLGEQFF. CDR3 coding DNA: TGTGCCAGCTTTCGACTAGGCGAGCAGTTCTTC.

The chain combines TRBV3-1 with TRBJ2-1; D not certain. CDR3 length: 12 residues. Trimming took 0 bases from V and 12 from J, leaving 9 bases between them. Germline V gene lookup returns CDR1 LGHDT and CDR2 YNNKEL (reference sequence). The CDR3 DNA reads TGTGCCAGCAGCCAAGATCCCAGCAGGCAGTTCTTC. Translated: CASSQDPSRQFF.

This sequence joins TRBV28 and TRBJ2-7; D possibly corresponds to TRBD1 (5 bases). V was cut by 6 bases and J by 0 bases, with 15 bases left in between. CDR1 and CDR2 (germline): MDHEN, SYDVKM. This CDR3 contains 15 residues. In nucleotides, the CDR3 is TGTGCCAGCAGCCGAACAGGTCCGAGCTCCTACGAGCAGTACGTC. Encoded protein: CASSRTGPSSYEQYV.

This chain links TRBV29-1 with TRBJ2-2; tentative D call: TRBD2 (5 bases). With 2 bases removed from V and 2 bases from J, the gap between germline ends came to 9 bases. CDR1 and CDR2 from the germline V gene are SQVTM and ANQGSEA. This CDR3 comprises 14 residues. CDR3 DNA: TGCAGCGTTGAAAGGGAGAGAAACACCGGGGAGCTGTTTTTT. Translating gives CSVERERNTGELFF.

A few counts support this clonotype. V gene TRBV5-1 combines with J gene TRBJ2-3; D ambiguous. Trimming stripped 5 bases from V and 0 bases from J, with 13 bases between. The CDR3 contains 15 residues. CDR1 SGHRS and CDR2 YFSETQ come from the germline V gene. CDR3 residues: CASRLAAFSTDTQYF. The CDR3, as DNA: TGCGCCAGCAGGTTAGCAGCCTTTAGCACAGATACGCAGTATTTT.

This clonotype was counted between two and nine times. V is TRBV5-1 and J is TRBJ2-2; possibly TRBD1 for D (5 bases). V dropped 2 bases and J dropped 2 bases, with 13 bases sitting between them. The germline gives CDR1 SGHRS, CDR2 YFSETQ. This CDR3 is 16 amino acids long. The CDR3 is CASSFGRGPNTGELFF. The CDR3 region has the DNA TGCGCCAGCAGCTTTGGAAGGGGCCCTAACACCGGGGAGCTGTTTTTT.

V is TRBV6-1 and J is TRBJ1-1; 7 positions agree with TRBD1. J lost 1 base, V lost 7 bases, and 9 bases had no gene match. Germline V lookup: CDR1 MNHNS, CDR2 SASEGT. This CDR3 comprises 15 residues. The CDR3 reads CASTHLRTGNTEAFF. Written as DNA, the CDR3 is TGTGCCAGCACTCACCTCAGGACAGGGAACACTGAAGCTTTCTTT.

V usage is TRBV6-5 and J usage is TRBJ2-3; 8 bases align to TRBD2. The CDR3 has 16 residues. The V gene end was trimmed by 2 bases and the J gene end by 3 bases; junction bases not matched to a gene: 7. Germline CDR1 is MNHEY and CDR2 is SVGAGI. Here the CDR3 DNA reads TGTGCCAGCAGTTACCGAGCGGGAGTTGGTACAGATACGCAGTATTTT. As protein: CASSYRAGVGTDTQYF.

The V call is TRBV18, the J call TRBJ2-7; the D is unclear. The CDR3 consists of 14 residues. CDR1 and CDR2 (germline): KGHSH, LQKENI. The V and J ends lost 2 bases and 2 bases respectively, with 10 bases between them. The CDR3 nucleotides are TGTGCCAGCTCACCAAGGTCAGTGGCCTACGAGCAGTACTTC. Its translation is CASSPRSVAYEQYF.

This clonotype has a handful of counts. The junction departs from the called germline gene at one end, perhaps through a read error. This chain links TRBV7-3 with TRBJ2-1; 8 positions agree with TRBD1. The germline V gene encodes CDR1 SGHTA and CDR2 FQGTGA. There are 12 residues in the CDR3. The CDR3 DNA reads as TGTGCCAGCAGCACTGAACAGGGGGTCATAATCTTC. Translation: CASSTEQGVIIF.

This clonotype was counted only a few times. The V and J genes are TRBV12-3 or TRBV12-4 and TRBJ2-1; no reliable D call. The V gene lost 8 bases and the J gene lost 9 bases, with 17 bases spanning the gap. The CDR3 has 13 amino acids. The CDR3, as DNA: TGTGCCAGCGTTGGTCCCAGACGGGTTGAGCAGTTCTTC. Encoded protein: CASVGPRRVEQFF.

This chain links TRBV20-1 with TRBJ1-6, with a weak D call TRBD1 (5 bases). Trimming removed 0 bases at V and 7 bases at J, with 10 bases between. The CDR3 spans 14 residues. Germline V gives CDR1 DFQATT, CDR2 SNEGSKA (reference sequence). The CDR3 here is CSARDQGGNSPLHF. DNA of the CDR3: TGCAGTGCTAGAGACCAGGGAGGGAATTCACCCCTCCACTTT.

This sequence joins TRBV12-3 or TRBV12-4 and TRBJ2-3, with 12 bases lining up with TRBD1. The CDR3 covers 15 residues. V lost 4 bases, J lost 6 bases, and 5 bases stayed unmatched. Here the CDR3 DNA reads TGTGCCAGCAGTTCGGGACAGGGGGCTGCGGATACGCAGTATTTT. Its protein is CASSSGQGAADTQYF.

J is TRBJ2-3 and V is TRBV6-2 or TRBV6-3, with TRBD2 identical over 12 bases. With 4 bases clipped from V and 0 bases from J, the junction kept 14 bases outside the gene matches. This CDR3 comprises 20 residues. Per germline, CDR1 MNHEY and CDR2 SVGEGT. The CDR3 sequence: CASSWTTRTSGVLSTDTQYF. As DNA, the CDR3 is TGTGCCAGCAGTTGGACCACCCGGACTAGCGGGGTATTGAGCACAGATACGCAGTATTTT.

This clonotype was counted a few times. The V gene is TRBV20-1, the J gene TRBJ2-5; D is perhaps TRBD2 (5 bases). The CDR3 length is 11 residues. Trimming stripped 6 bases from V and 5 bases from J, with 10 bases between. Germline CDR1 DFQATT, CDR2 SNEGSKA (reference sequence). The CDR3 reads CSAWTQETQYF. The CDR3 DNA reads as TGCAGTGCGTGGACTCAGGAGACCCAGTACTTC.

This clonotype was seen a few times. This chain joins TRBV12-3 or TRBV12-4 and TRBJ2-5; D possibly corresponds to TRBD2 (6 bases). V lost 4 bases and J lost 4, with 13 bases in between. CDR3 length: 14 residues. DNA for the CDR3: TGTGCCAGCAGTTCTTCTAGCGCCCTAGAGACCCAGTACTTC. Protein sequence: CASSSSSALETQYF.